Included here is one T cell receptor beta chain sequence, with context. In this sample, this clonotype turned up many times. Its specific antigen is unknown. Base qualities are missing; no much larger clone stands one base away. The AllPrep DNA/RNA mini kit was used to purify genomic DNA and total RNA simultaneously from each of the nine to eleven tumor samples. Every RNA sample had an OD 260/280 ratio above 1.9 and an RNA integrity number above 6.5. The source of the sample is a study of tumor-infiltrating lymphocytes in glioblastoma multiforme (dated by TCRdb to 2017 to 2019). For the study in its entirety: The study tested whether intratumoral genomic heterogeneity fosters TIL diversity by jointly investigating somatic mutations, TIL diversity and immune response activity. Broader findings and caveats from the paper: T cells were not sorted into functional subsets, which the authors noted as a future improvement. Because T cells carry unequal numbers of TCR transcripts, RNA-based TCR sequencing may distort clone frequencies. Only one glioblastoma patient was included in the TCR and somatic mutation analysis, limiting generalizability.

CDR1 and CDR2 are drawn from the germline V gene: SGHRS, YFSETQ. Taken from cysteine to phenylalanine, the CDR3 has 17 residues. CDR3 DNA is the only sequence kept; it has 51 bases, read in frame from the first base. Trimming takes 1 base from V and 3 bases from J, and the germline ends sit 19 bases apart. TCRB libraries were constructed from RNA through three rounds of nested multiplex PCR following a modified ARM-PCR protocol with multiple V-beta primers and a C-beta primer. Starting from 0.45 to 0.6 ug of total RNA, TCRB-specific cDNA was synthesized using ProtoScript II Reverse Transcriptase and a C-beta primer. The description of the TCRB libraries did not mention any unique molecular identifiers. In the third PCR, barcodes and adapters were added over 25 cycles using Deep VentR (exo-) polymerase, and bands of 250-500 bp were then gel purified. TCRB libraries were sequenced with 250 bp paired-end reads on an Illumina HiSeq 2500. The study's processing was this. The reads were cleaned with Trimmomatic, merged with FLASH and assigned V, D and J segments with MiGEC before being analyzed in VDJtools. Repertoire diversity was quantified with the Shannon-Wiener diversity index calculated using VDJtools. Using fastp at Q25 and MiXCR, TCRdb reprocessed the public reads and kept productive beta chains. Identical CDR3 protein sequences are pooled into one entry, listed with their most common genes and DNA. TCRdb's processing, not the authors', yielded these V and J calls. The sample table lists about 32,000 distinct CDR3 sequences, 50% to 75% of them with a count of one. Around 33% of the sample is taken by the ten largest.

In this chain, TRBV5-1 is recombined with TRBJ1-1; no D segment can be confidently identified. This receptor was identified in a male donor with glioblastoma. Sequencing input: brain tumor tissue. CDR3 region: CASSLSSQSIGDTEAFF. The DNA sequence is given as TGCGCCAGCAGCTTGTCGTCACAAAGTATCGGTGACACTGAAGCTTTCTTT.